This T cell receptor beta chain was profiled in a study of T-cell memory formation after mild COVID-19 (dated by TCRdb to about 2021). With respect to the entire study: TCR sequence clusters from the two donors were largely donor specific. T-cell clones expanding and contracting after mild COVID-19 in two donors were tracked by longitudinal TCRalpha and TCRbeta repertoire sequencing. The cohort comprised two young, previously healthy adult volunteers, one female and one male.

Ficoll-Paque density gradient centrifugation was the method used to isolate PBMCs. Overall results and qualifications from the work: From day 15 to 85, contracting clones showed balanced CD4/CD8 phenotypes, whereas a second wave of clones that expanded from day 15 to 37 leaned towards CD4+. Contracting CD4+ clones were located mainly in the CM and EM memory subsets, whereas CD8+ clones were found to be enriched in EMRA. Some responding clones were detected in pre-infection memory, suggesting pre-existing cross-reactive memory T cells joined the SARS-CoV-2 response. Only two mild cases were covered in the study, and larger cohorts including severe cases with pre-infection samples were considered necessary. The second-wave clones that peaked on day 37 were not confirmed to be SARS-CoV-2 specific.

In regard to this clonotype: Its antigen is currently not known. There are no base qualities to consult, and no much larger clone falls within one base.

The CDR3 goes from the cysteine to the valine over 15 residues. Only the CDR3 DNA stays, 45 bases, in frame from base 1. As encoded in the germline V gene, CDR1 is MDHEN while CDR2 is SYDVKM. Germline trimming amounts to 8 bases on V and 4 bases on J, with 12 as the count of junction bases outside the gene matches. Data came from an Illumina NovaSeq 6000. TCRalpha and TCRbeta cDNA libraries were constructed by 5'RACE with constant-segment primers, with sample barcodes and unique molecular identifiers being introduced. RNA was extracted from every sample with Trizol reagent. The libraries were amplified in two PCR steps, and the second step added a second sample barcode and Illumina TruSeq adapters. Sequencing of libraries was performed on an Illumina NovaSeq with 2 x 150 bp paired-end reads. Processing in the source paper ran as follows. Reads were demultiplexed and collapsed into UMI-guided consensus sequences with migec v1.2.7. Using mixcr v2.1.11, the UMI consensuses were aligned to TRA and TRB V and J templates and assembled into clonotypes. A clonotype was counted as expanded or contracted only when both edgeR and NoisET called the clonotype significant, with the noise models trained on biological replicates. edgeR calls used a false discovery rate-adjusted p below 0.01 and a log2 fold-change threshold of 1. PCA with hierarchical clustering of max-normalized trajectories of the 1000 most abundant clonotypes was used as exploratory dynamics analysis. Separately sequenced CD4+ and CD8+ repertoires were used to assign a CD4 or CD8 phenotype to each responding clone. TCRdb's own reprocessing of the public reads used fastp at Q25 and MiXCR and kept productive beta chains. Identical CDR3 proteins give one entry, which carries the most common genes and DNA. In this record, the V and J calls reflect TCRdb's handling and not the investigators' own analysis. This sample holds 300,000 to 350,000 distinct CDR3 sequences; roughly a fifth were observed only once. Under 25% of the sample comes from the top ten.

The chain is assembled from TRBV28 and TRBJ2-7; the central 9 bases match TRBD1. Material: PBMCs or a T cell subset sorted from them (not recorded which). The clonotype was recovered from a man aged 18 to 30 who had mild COVID-19 (a few samples of this study predate the infection). The sample titles of this study are shuffled in the database, so cell type and time point are left out; the donor was told from shared clones. The CDR3 is CASRPSTGTGYEQYV. The DNA reads TGTGCCAGCCGGCCTTCGACCGGGACAGGGTACGAGCAGTACGTC.